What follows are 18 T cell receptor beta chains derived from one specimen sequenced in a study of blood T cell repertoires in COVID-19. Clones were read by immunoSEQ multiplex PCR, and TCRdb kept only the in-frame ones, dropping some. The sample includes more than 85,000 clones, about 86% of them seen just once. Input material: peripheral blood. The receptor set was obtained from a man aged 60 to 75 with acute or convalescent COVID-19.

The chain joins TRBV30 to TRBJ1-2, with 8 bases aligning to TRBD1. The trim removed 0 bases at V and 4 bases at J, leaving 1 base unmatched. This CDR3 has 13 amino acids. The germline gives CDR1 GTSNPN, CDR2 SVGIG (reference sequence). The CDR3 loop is CAWSVQGGYGYTF. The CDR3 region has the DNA TGTGCCTGGAGTGTACAGGGGGGCTATGGCTACACCTTC.

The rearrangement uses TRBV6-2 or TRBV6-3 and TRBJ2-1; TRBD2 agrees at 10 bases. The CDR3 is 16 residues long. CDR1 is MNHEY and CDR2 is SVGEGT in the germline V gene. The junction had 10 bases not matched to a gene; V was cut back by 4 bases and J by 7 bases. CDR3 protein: CASSSLIAGGYNEQFF. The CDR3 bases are TGTGCCAGCAGTTCCCTTATAGCGGGAGGCTATAATGAGCAGTTCTTC.

In DNA, the CDR3 is TGTGCCAGCAGACTATACAGGGGGGGTGGTACAGATACGCAGTATTTT. As protein: CASRLYRGGGTDTQYF. V usage is TRBV7-2 and J usage is TRBJ2-3; possibly TRBD1 for D (8 bases). Trimming stripped 6 bases from V and 3 bases from J, with 19 bases between. CDR3 length: 16 residues. CDR1 SGHTA and CDR2 FQGNSA come from the germline V gene.

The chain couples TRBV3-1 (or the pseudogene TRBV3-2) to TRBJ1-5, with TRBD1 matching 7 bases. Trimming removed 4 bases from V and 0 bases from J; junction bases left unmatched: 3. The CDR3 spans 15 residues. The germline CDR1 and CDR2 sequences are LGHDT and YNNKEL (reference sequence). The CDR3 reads CASSRDRVSNQPQHF. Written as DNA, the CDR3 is TGTGCCAGCAGCCGCGACAGGGTTAGCAATCAGCCCCAGCATTTT.

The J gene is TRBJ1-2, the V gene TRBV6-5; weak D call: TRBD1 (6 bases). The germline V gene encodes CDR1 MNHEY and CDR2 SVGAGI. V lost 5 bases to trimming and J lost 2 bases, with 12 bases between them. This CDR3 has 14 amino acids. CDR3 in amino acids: CASSNTQGNYGYTF. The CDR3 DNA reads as TGTGCCAGCAGTAACACACAGGGAAACTATGGCTACACCTTC.

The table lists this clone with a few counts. The CDR3: CASSLGGGGYTF. The CDR3 region has the DNA TGTGCCAGTAGCCTAGGCGGGGGAGGCTACACCTTC. This chain links TRBV19 with TRBJ1-2, with a tentative D call TRBD1 (5 bases). Germline lookup yields CDR1 LNHDA and CDR2 SQIVND (reference sequence). This CDR3 has 12 amino acids. The V gene lost 6 bases and the J gene lost 8 bases, with 13 bases spanning the gap. The whole variable domain, remainder taken from reference TRBV19 and TRBJ1-2, is DGGITQSPKYLFRKEGQNVTLSCEQNLNHDAMYWYRQDPGQGLRLIYYSQIVNDFQKGDIAEGYSVSREKKESFPLTVTSAQKNPTAFYLCASSLGGGGYTFGSGTRLTVV.

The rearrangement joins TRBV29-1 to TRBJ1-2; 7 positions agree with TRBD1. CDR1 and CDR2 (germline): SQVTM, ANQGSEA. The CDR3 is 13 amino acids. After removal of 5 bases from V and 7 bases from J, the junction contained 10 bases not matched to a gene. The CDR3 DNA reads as TGCAGCGTTTGGGGTACAGGGGCGGGTGGCTACACCTTC. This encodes CSVWGTGAGGYTF.

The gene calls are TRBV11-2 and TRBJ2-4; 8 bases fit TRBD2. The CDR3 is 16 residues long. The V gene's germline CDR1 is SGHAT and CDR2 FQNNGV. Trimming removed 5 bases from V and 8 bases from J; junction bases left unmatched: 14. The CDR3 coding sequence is TGTGCCAGCAGCACCGGGACTAGGGGCCCTCGGGACATTCAGTACTTC. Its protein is CASSTGTRGPRDIQYF.

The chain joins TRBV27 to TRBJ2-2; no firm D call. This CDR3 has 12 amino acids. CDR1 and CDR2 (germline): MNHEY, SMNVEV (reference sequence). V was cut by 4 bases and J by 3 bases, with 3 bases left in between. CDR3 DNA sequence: TGTGCCAGCAGTTCCTACACCGGGGAGCTGTTTTTT. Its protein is CASSSYTGELFF.

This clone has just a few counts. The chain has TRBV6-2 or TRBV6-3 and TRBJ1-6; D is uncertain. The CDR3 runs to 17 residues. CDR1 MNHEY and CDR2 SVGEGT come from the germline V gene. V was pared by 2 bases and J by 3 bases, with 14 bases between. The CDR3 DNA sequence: TGTGCCAGCAGTTACGAAGACTCCAGAATCTATAATTCACCCCTCCACTTT. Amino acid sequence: CASSYEDSRIYNSPLHF.

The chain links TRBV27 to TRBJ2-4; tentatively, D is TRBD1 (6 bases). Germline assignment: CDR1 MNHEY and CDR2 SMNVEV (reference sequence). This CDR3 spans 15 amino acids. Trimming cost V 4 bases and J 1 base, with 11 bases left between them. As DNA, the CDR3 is TGTGCCAGCAGTTCCCGGCAGGGGGCCAAAAACATTCAGTACTTC. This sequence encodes CASSSRQGAKNIQYF.

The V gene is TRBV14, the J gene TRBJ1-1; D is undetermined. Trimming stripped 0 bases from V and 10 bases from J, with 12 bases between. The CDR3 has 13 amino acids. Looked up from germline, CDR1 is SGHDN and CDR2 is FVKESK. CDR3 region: CASSQDLVTRAFF. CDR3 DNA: TGTGCCAGCAGCCAAGATCTTGTGACACGAGCTTTCTTT.

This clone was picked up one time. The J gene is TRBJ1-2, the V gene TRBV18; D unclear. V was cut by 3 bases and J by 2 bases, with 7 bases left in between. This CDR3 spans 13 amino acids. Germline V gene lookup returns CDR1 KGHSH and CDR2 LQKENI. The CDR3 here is CASSPGPNYGYTF. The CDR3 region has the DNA TGTGCCAGCTCACCGGGCCCCAACTATGGCTACACCTTC.

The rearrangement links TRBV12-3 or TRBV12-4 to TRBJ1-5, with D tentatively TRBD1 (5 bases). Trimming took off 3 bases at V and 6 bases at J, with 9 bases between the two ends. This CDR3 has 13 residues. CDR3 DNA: TGTGCCAGCAGTTTGGGGCCGGCTCAGCCCCAGCATTTT. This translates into CASSLGPAQPQHF.

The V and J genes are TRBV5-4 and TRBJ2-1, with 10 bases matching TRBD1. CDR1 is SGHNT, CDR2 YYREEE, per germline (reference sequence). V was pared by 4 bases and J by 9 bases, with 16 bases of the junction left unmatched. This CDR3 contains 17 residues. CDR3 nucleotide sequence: TGTGCCAGCAGCCCGGGGACAGGGGCCGAGATCTTTAGTGAGCAGTTCTTC. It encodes CASSPGTGAEIFSEQFF.

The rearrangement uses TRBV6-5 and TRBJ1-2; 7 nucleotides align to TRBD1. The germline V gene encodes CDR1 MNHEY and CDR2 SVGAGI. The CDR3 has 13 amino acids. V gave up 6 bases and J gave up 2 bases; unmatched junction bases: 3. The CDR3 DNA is TGTGCCAGCAGGGGACAGACAAACTATGGCTACACCTTC. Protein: CASRGQTNYGYTF.

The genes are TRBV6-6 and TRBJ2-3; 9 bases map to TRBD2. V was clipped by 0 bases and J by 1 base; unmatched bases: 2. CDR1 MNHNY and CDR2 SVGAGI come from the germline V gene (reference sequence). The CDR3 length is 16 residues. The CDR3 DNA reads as TGTGCCAGCAGTTACTCGCGACTAGCGGGCACAGATACGCAGTATTTT. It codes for CASSYSRLAGTDTQYF.

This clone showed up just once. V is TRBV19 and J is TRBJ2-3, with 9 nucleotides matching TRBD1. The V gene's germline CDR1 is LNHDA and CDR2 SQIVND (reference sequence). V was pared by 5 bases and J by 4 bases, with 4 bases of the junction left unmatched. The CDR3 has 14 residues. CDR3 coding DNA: TGTGCCAGTAGTGGACAGGGGAGCCCAGATACGCAGTATTTT. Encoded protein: CASSGQGSPDTQYF. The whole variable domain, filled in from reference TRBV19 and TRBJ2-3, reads DGGITQSPKYLFRKEGQNVTLSCEQNLNHDAMYWYRQDPGQGLRLIYYSQIVNDFQKGDIAEGYSVSREKKESFPLTVTSAQKNPTAFYLCASSGQGSPDTQYFGPGTRLTVL.